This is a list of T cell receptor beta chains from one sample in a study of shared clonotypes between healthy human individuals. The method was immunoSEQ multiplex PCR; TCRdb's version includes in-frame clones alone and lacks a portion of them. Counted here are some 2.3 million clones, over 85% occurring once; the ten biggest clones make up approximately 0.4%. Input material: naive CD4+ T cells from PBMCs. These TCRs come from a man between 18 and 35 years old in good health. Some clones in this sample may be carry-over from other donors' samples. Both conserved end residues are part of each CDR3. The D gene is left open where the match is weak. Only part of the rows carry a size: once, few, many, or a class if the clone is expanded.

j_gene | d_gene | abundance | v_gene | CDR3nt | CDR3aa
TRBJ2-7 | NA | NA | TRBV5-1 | TGCGCCAGCAGCCTCGACTCGATCCCGAGCGGCGAGCAGTACTTC | CASSLDSIPSGEQYF
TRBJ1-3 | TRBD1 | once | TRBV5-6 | TGTGCCAGCAGTTCCGGGACAGGGGTATCTGGAAACACCATATATTTT | CASSSGTGVSGNTIYF
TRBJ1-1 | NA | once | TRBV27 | TGTGCCAGCAGTTTAAATCCCAACCACGGCACTGAAGCTTTCTTT | CASSLNPNHGTEAFF
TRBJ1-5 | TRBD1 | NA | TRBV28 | TGTGCCAGCAGTATATTGACAGGGGAGGGTCAGCCCCAGCATTTT | CASSILTGEGQPQHF
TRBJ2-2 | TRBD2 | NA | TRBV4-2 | TGTGCCAGCAGTTACGGCGGGACTAGCAAACCCTCCGGGGAGCTGTTTTTT | CASSYGGTSKPSGELFF
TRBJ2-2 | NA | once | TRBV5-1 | TGCGCCAGCAGCTTGGGTGACCGCGGGAACACCGGGGAGCTGTTTTTT | CASSLGDRGNTGELFF
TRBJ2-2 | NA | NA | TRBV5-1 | TGCGCCAGCAGCTTGGTCAGTGGCGGGGAGCTGTTTTTT | CASSLVSGGELFF
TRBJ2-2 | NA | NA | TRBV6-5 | TGTGCCAGCAGCCTGGAGGGGGGCACCGGGGAGCTGTTTTTT | CASSLEGGTGELFF
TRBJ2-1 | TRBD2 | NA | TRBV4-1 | TGCGCCAGCAGTTCCCTAGCGGGAACGGGCAATGAGCAGTTCTTC | CASSSLAGTGNEQFF
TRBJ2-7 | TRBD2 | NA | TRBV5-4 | TGTGCCAGCAGCTCTAAGACTAGCGGGACCTACGAGCAGTACTTC | CASSSKTSGTYEQYF
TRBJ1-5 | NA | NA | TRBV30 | TGTGCCTGGAGTTATGGAACACATAGCAATCAGCCCCAGCATTTT | CAWSYGTHSNQPQHF
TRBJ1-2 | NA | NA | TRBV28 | TGTGCCAGCAGTCCCCCCGGGTACAGCTATGGCTACACCTTC | CASSPPGYSYGYTF
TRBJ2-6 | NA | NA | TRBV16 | TGTGCCAGCAGCCCAGACAGCTCTGGGGCCAACGTCCTGACTTTC | CASSPDSSGANVLTF
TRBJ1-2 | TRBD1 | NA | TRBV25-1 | TGTGCCAGCAGCATCCGGGACAGGGCTGGCTACACCTTC | CASSIRDRAGYTF
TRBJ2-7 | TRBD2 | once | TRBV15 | TGTGCCACCAGCAGAGATCTGCGGGAGGGCCGCCACGAGCAGTACTTC | CATSRDLREGRHEQYF
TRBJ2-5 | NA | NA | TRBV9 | TGTGCCAGCAGCGTAGGCGGACTACAAGAGACCCAGTACTTC | CASSVGGLQETQYF
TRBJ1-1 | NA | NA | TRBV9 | TGTGCCAGCAGCGCATTGTCAGTCTCACTTGAAGCTTTCTTT | CASSALSVSLEAFF
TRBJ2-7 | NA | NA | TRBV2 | TGTGCCAGCAGCTTAGCAGCCTACGAGCAGTACTTC | CASSLAAYEQYF
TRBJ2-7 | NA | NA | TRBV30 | TGTGCCTGGAGCGGGTTGGGAAAAGGGGGGTTCTACGAGCAGTACTTC | CAWSGLGKGGFYEQYF
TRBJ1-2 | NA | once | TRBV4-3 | TGCGCCAGCAGCCAAGATAGGCGGGGGCTCTATGGCTACACCTTC | CASSQDRRGLYGYTF
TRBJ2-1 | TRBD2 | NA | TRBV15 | TGTGCCACGGGGACTAGCGGGAACTATGAGCAGTTCTTC | CATGTSGNYEQFF
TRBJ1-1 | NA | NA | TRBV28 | TGTGCCAGCAGCTCTGGGACGGCCTCCATGAACACTGAAGCTTTCTTT | CASSSGTASMNTEAFF
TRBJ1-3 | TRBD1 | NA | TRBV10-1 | TGCGCCAGCTTTAAGACAGGGGGATCTGGAAACACCATATATTTT | CASFKTGGSGNTIYF
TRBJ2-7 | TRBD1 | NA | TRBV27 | TGTGCCAGCAGTTTAACAGGGGACCCCTACGAGCAGTACTTC | CASSLTGDPYEQYF
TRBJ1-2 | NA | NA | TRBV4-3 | TGCGCCAGCAGCCCAATGACAGTAGATAACTATGGCTACACCTTC | CASSPMTVDNYGYTF
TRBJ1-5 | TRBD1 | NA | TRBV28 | TGTGCCAGCAGTTTCGACAGGGAAGGTCGAGGCAATCAGCCCCAGCATTTT | CASSFDREGRGNQPQHF
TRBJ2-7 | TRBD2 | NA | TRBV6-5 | TGTGCCAGCAGCGGAACTAGCGGGAGGGCCTACGAGCAGTACTTC | CASSGTSGRAYEQYF
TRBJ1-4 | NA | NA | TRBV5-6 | TGTGCCAGCAGCTTGAGGGGTAGGGAAAAACTGTTTTTT | CASSLRGREKLFF
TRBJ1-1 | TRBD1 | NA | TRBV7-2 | TGTGCCAGCAGCCCATTACAGGGACAGGGCACAGAAGCTTTCTTT | CASSPLQGQGTEAFF
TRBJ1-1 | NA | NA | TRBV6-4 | TGTGCCAGCATCTATGCGCCGACAGAACATCCGACGCTGAACACTGAAGCTTTCTTT | CASIYAPTEHPTLNTEAFF
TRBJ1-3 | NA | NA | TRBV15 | TGTGCCACCAGCAGAGATAAAGGCTCTGGAAACACCATATATTTT | CATSRDKGSGNTIYF
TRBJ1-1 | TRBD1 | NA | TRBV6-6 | TGTGCCAGCAGGGGCGGACAGGGGTTAGAAGCTTTCTTT | CASRGGQGLEAFF
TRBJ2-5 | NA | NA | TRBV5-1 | TGCGCCAGCAGCACTCCCCAACAATTCCAAGAGACCCAGTACTTC | CASSTPQQFQETQYF
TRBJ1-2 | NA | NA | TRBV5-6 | TGTGCCAGCAGCTTGATTATGCGGTCTCCCTATGGCTACACCTTC | CASSLIMRSPYGYTF
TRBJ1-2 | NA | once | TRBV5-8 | TGTGCCAGCAGCTTGGTCCTAGGGGGGTACTATGGCTACACCTTC | CASSLVLGGYYGYTF
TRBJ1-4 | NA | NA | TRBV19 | TGTGCCAGTAGTCACAGAGAAAAACTGTTTTTT | CASSHREKLFF
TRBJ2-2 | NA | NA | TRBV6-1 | TGTGCCAGCAGTCCCATACGGAGTGACACCGGGGAGCTGTTTTTT | CASSPIRSDTGELFF
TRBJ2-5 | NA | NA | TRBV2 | TGTGCCAGCAGTGGGGCAGGTAAAGGGGAAGAGACCCAGTACTTC | CASSGAGKGEETQYF
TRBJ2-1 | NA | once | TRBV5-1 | TGCGCCAGCAGCTTTGACCCCTTAGCAAACAATGAGCAGTTCTTC | CASSFDPLANNEQFF
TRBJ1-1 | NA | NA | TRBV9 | TGTGCCAGCAGCGGGAGGGGTGGCACTGAAGCTTTCTTT | CASSGRGGTEAFF
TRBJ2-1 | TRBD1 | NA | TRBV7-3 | TGTGCCAGCACCAAACGGGGGACAGGGGGCGATGAGCAGTTCTTC | CASTKRGTGGDEQFF
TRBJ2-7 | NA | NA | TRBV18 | TGTGCCAGCTCACCAGGCACCACCTACGAGCAGTACTTC | CASSPGTTYEQYF
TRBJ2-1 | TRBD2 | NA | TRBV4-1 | TGCGCCAGCAGCCAGAGCTTAGCGGGGTCCTACAATGAGCAGTTCTTC | CASSQSLAGSYNEQFF
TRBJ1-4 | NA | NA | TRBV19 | TGTGCCAGTAGTATACGTCAGGCATCGAATGAAAAACTGTTTTTT | CASSIRQASNEKLFF
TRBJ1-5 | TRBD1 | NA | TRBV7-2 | TGTGCCAGCAGCTTAGTCGGGGCGGACAGGGGTACTCAGCCCCAGCATTTT | CASSLVGADRGTQPQHF
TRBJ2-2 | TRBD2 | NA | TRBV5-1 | TGCGCCAGCTTGGGACTAGCGGGAGGCCCCGGGGAGCTGTTTTTT | CASLGLAGGPGELFF
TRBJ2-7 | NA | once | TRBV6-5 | TGTGCCAGCAGCCAAGGGGCAGGGAACGGGGAGCAGTACTTC | CASSQGAGNGEQYF
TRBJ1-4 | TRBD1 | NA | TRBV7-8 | TGTGCCAGCAGCTTACGAAGGGACAGATCTAATGAAAAACTGTTTTTT | CASSLRRDRSNEKLFF
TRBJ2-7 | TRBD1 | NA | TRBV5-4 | TGTGCCAGCAGCTCCCGGGACAGGGGGCCTAGCGAGCAGTACTTC | CASSSRDRGPSEQYF
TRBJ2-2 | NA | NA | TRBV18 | TGTGCCAGCTCACCGGTCCTGGCAGGGCCCCAGCCCGGGGAGCTGTTTTTT | CASSPVLAGPQPGELFF
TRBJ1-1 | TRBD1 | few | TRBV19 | TGTGCCAGTAACCGACAGGGTAGTCCTGAAGCTTTCTTT | CASNRQGSPEAFF
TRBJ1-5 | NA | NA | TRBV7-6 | TGTGCCAGCAGCTTAAATCTCGGCAATCAGCCCCAGCATTTT | CASSLNLGNQPQHF
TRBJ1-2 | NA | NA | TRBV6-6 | TGTGCCAGCAAGCCGTTAGCTAACTATGGCTACACCTTC | CASKPLANYGYTF
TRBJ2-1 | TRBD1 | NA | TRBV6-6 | TGTGCCAGCAGTAGGGGACAGCCCAATGAGCAGTTCTTC | CASSRGQPNEQFF
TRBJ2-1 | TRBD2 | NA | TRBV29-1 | TGCAGCGTGGTTCGGGGGGTGGGCAATGAGCAGTTCTTC | CSVVRGVGNEQFF
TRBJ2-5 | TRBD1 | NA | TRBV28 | TGTGCCAGCAGTTTGGGCAGGGGGCTAGGAGAGACCCAGTACTTC | CASSLGRGLGETQYF
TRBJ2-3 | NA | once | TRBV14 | TGTGCCAGCAGCCAAGTGCCCCGGGATACGCAGTATTTT | CASSQVPRDTQYF
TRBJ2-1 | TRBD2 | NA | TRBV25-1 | TGTGCCAGCAGTTTACCCGGGACTAGCTACAATGAGCAGTTCTTC | CASSLPGTSYNEQFF
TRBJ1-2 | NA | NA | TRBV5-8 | TGTGCCAGCAGCTTGGGGACCGCCTATGGCTACACCTTC | CASSLGTAYGYTF